These T cell receptor beta chains were read from a single sample in a study of T cells after yellow fever vaccination. TCRdb reprocessed the 5' RACE reads with MiXCR, giving one entry per CDR3 protein. The table has approximately 610,000 distinct CDR3 sequences, roughly a sixth seen once. Sequences were derived from PBMCs, sampled 5 days after the first yellow fever vaccination. The receptors stem from a man between 18 and 29 years old who received the YFV17D yellow fever vaccine. CDR3s include the opening cysteine and the closing phenylalanine or tryptophan. The order of the fields is V gene, clone size, D gene, J gene, CDR3 DNA, CDR3 protein. The D gene is left open where the match is weak. Clone size, where shown, is once, few, many, or a class for clones that have expanded.

V gene: TRBV28; clone size: few; D gene: NA; J gene: TRBJ1-5; CDR3 DNA: TGTGCCAGCAGTTTGTTTCAGGTCTACAATCAGCCCCAGCATTTT; CDR3 protein: CASSLFQVYNQPQHF
V gene: TRBV20-1; clone size: NA; D gene: NA; J gene: TRBJ2-1; CDR3 DNA: TGCAGTGCCTCTTTTCCCGGGGCTCACTACAATGAGCAGTTCTTC; CDR3 protein: CSASFPGAHYNEQFF
V gene: TRBV3-1; clone size: NA; D gene: TRBD2; J gene: TRBJ2-5; CDR3 DNA: TGTGCCAGCAGCCGAATGGGGGGGACCGACCAAGAGACCCAGTACTTC; CDR3 protein: CASSRMGGTDQETQYF
V gene: TRBV6-1; clone size: NA; D gene: NA; J gene: TRBJ2-1; CDR3 DNA: TGTGCCAGCAGTGAGGAGACCGGGGTCGGTGAGCAGTTCTTC; CDR3 protein: CASSEETGVGEQFF
V gene: TRBV29-1; clone size: many; D gene: NA; J gene: TRBJ2-2; CDR3 DNA: TGCAGCGTCCCAGGGACCACGAACACCGGGGAGCTGTTTTTT; CDR3 protein: CSVPGTTNTGELFF
V gene: TRBV9; clone size: NA; D gene: NA; J gene: TRBJ2-3; CDR3 DNA: TGTGCCAGCAGCTCGGGGGGCATAGATACGCAGTATTTT; CDR3 protein: CASSSGGIDTQYF
V gene: TRBV27; clone size: NA; D gene: TRBD1; J gene: TRBJ1-1; CDR3 DNA: TGTGCCAGCCTCGGGACAGGGGACGAAGCTTTCTTT; CDR3 protein: CASLGTGDEAFF
V gene: TRBV7-3; clone size: NA; D gene: TRBD1; J gene: TRBJ1-2; CDR3 DNA: TGTGCCAGCAGCTCCGGGACAGGGGGGGACTATGGCTACACCTTC; CDR3 protein: CASSSGTGGDYGYTF
V gene: TRBV29-1; clone size: few; D gene: TRBD1; J gene: TRBJ2-7; CDR3 DNA: TGCAGCGTTGAAGGTCAAACAGGGGGCGCGCTCTACGAGCAGTACTTC; CDR3 protein: CSVEGQTGGALYEQYF
V gene: TRBV6-5; clone size: NA; D gene: NA; J gene: TRBJ2-1; CDR3 DNA: TGTGCCAGCAGTTACTTAGCCGTTAATGAGCAGTTCTTC; CDR3 protein: CASSYLAVNEQFF
V gene: TRBV20-1; clone size: few; D gene: NA; J gene: TRBJ1-5; CDR3 DNA: TGCAGTGCTAGAGATGGGCCCTCCCGTCAGCCCCAGCATTTT; CDR3 protein: CSARDGPSRQPQHF
V gene: TRBV20-1; clone size: NA; D gene: TRBD1; J gene: TRBJ1-1; CDR3 DNA: TGCAGTGCTAGACCCGACAGGGGTGTCACTGAAGCTTTCTTT; CDR3 protein: CSARPDRGVTEAFF
V gene: TRBV3-1; clone size: NA; D gene: NA; J gene: TRBJ1-2; CDR3 DNA: TGTGCCAGCAGCCCGCGTCTAGGGGGCTATGGCTACACCTTC; CDR3 protein: CASSPRLGGYGYTF
V gene: TRBV20-1; clone size: NA; D gene: NA; J gene: TRBJ2-5; CDR3 DNA: TGCAGTGCTAGAGATCCACGGACACCCCAAGAGACCCAGTACTTC; CDR3 protein: CSARDPRTPQETQYF
V gene: TRBV11-3; clone size: NA; D gene: TRBD1; J gene: TRBJ2-1; CDR3 DNA: TGTGCCAGCAGCTTAGAAGGGGGCCGGAATGAGCAGTTCTTC; CDR3 protein: CASSLEGGRNEQFF
V gene: TRBV6-4; clone size: few; D gene: TRBD2; J gene: TRBJ2-3; CDR3 DNA: TGTGCCAGCAGTGTTGTACTAGCGGGCATAGATACGCAGTATTTT; CDR3 protein: CASSVVLAGIDTQYF
V gene: TRBV7-2; clone size: NA; D gene: TRBD2; J gene: TRBJ2-3; CDR3 DNA: TGTGCCAGCAGCACGAGCGGGGTCGGAGATACGCAGTATTTT; CDR3 protein: CASSTSGVGDTQYF
V gene: TRBV6-1; clone size: NA; D gene: NA; J gene: TRBJ2-7; CDR3 DNA: TGTGCCAGCAGTGAAGTTCGTGGGGGGGCTTCCTACGAGCAGTACTTC; CDR3 protein: CASSEVRGGASYEQYF
V gene: TRBV4-1; clone size: NA; D gene: TRBD1; J gene: TRBJ2-5; CDR3 DNA: TGCGCCAGCAGCCAAGGAGGGGGCCCGGAGACCCAGTACTTC; CDR3 protein: CASSQGGGPETQYF
V gene: TRBV29-1; clone size: NA; D gene: NA; J gene: TRBJ1-3; CDR3 DNA: TGCAGCGCCGTAGAGGGAAACACCATATATTTT; CDR3 protein: CSAVEGNTIYF
V gene: TRBV10-3; clone size: once; D gene: TRBD1; J gene: TRBJ2-7; CDR3 DNA: TGTGCCATCAGTGACCAATGGACAGGGGGGTACGAGCAGTACTTC; CDR3 protein: CAISDQWTGGYEQYF
V gene: TRBV12-3/TRBV12-4; clone size: few; D gene: TRBD1; J gene: TRBJ1-2; CDR3 DNA: TGTGCCAGCAGTTCTCAACAGGGGAGAGGGTTCTATGGCTACACCTTC; CDR3 protein: CASSSQQGRGFYGYTF
V gene: TRBV20-1; clone size: NA; D gene: NA; J gene: TRBJ2-3; CDR3 DNA: TGCAGTGCTAGCCTTTTGGGGGTTATAACGACACAGACAGATACGCAGTATTTT; CDR3 protein: CSASLLGVITTQTDTQYF
V gene: TRBV4-3; clone size: NA; D gene: NA; J gene: TRBJ2-7; CDR3 DNA: TGCGCCAGCAGCGAGGGGGGGCAGGGTCCTTACGAGCAGTACTTC; CDR3 protein: CASSEGGQGPYEQYF
V gene: TRBV30; clone size: NA; D gene: NA; J gene: TRBJ1-1; CDR3 DNA: TGTGCCTGGCGGAATGGCAATGAAGCTTTCTTT; CDR3 protein: CAWRNGNEAFF
V gene: TRBV24-1; clone size: NA; D gene: NA; J gene: TRBJ1-1; CDR3 DNA: TGTGCCACCAGTGATAACAGGAACACTGAAGCTTTCTTT; CDR3 protein: CATSDNRNTEAFF
V gene: TRBV5-4; clone size: few; D gene: TRBD2; J gene: TRBJ2-1; CDR3 DNA: TGTGCCAGCTGGACTAGCGGGGGGGGTTACAATGAGCAGTTCTTC; CDR3 protein: CASWTSGGGYNEQFF
V gene: TRBV4-1; clone size: NA; D gene: TRBD1; J gene: TRBJ2-5; CDR3 DNA: TGCGCCAGCAGCCAGACAGGGTGGGACAAGGAGACCCAGTACTTC; CDR3 protein: CASSQTGWDKETQYF
V gene: TRBV5-1; clone size: NA; D gene: TRBD2; J gene: TRBJ2-7; CDR3 DNA: TGCGCCAGCAGCCGGACTAGCGGGGTGAGCTCCTACGAGCAGTACTTC; CDR3 protein: CASSRTSGVSSYEQYF
V gene: TRBV30; clone size: NA; D gene: NA; J gene: TRBJ1-4; CDR3 DNA: TGTGCCTGGAGAGGCCATGAAAAACTGTTTTTT; CDR3 protein: CAWRGHEKLFF
V gene: TRBV3-1; clone size: few; D gene: TRBD1; J gene: TRBJ1-2; CDR3 DNA: TGTGCCAGCAGCCAACGGACAGGGGGGCCTGGGGGCTACACCTTC; CDR3 protein: CASSQRTGGPGGYTF
V gene: TRBV5-4; clone size: few; D gene: NA; J gene: TRBJ2-2; CDR3 DNA: TGTGCCAGCAAAGAGGGACTGTACACCGGGGAGCTGTTTTTT; CDR3 protein: CASKEGLYTGELFF
V gene: TRBV7-2; clone size: NA; D gene: TRBD2; J gene: TRBJ2-3; CDR3 DNA: TGTGCCAGCAGCTTACAAGTAGCGGGGGGACGCACAGATACGCAGTATTTT; CDR3 protein: CASSLQVAGGRTDTQYF
V gene: TRBV10-1; clone size: NA; D gene: NA; J gene: TRBJ2-1; CDR3 DNA: TGCGCCAGCAGTGGGGCCCCCCCCCTGAATGAGCAGTTCTTC; CDR3 protein: CASSGAPPLNEQFF
V gene: TRBV5-1; clone size: few; D gene: TRBD2; J gene: TRBJ2-6; CDR3 DNA: TGCGCCAGCAGCAAAGGACTAGCGGGGGCGTATCCCTCTGGGGCCAACGTCCTGACTTTC; CDR3 protein: CASSKGLAGAYPSGANVLTF
V gene: TRBV7-9; clone size: NA; D gene: NA; J gene: TRBJ1-1; CDR3 DNA: TGTGCCAGCAGGCGCCGGACGGAGAACACTGAAGCTTTCTTT; CDR3 protein: CASRRRTENTEAFF
V gene: TRBV18; clone size: NA; D gene: TRBD1; J gene: TRBJ2-3; CDR3 DNA: TGTGCCAGCTCACCTCGAGGACAGGGTTTCTACGATACGCAGTATTTT; CDR3 protein: CASSPRGQGFYDTQYF
V gene: TRBV5-5; clone size: few; D gene: NA; J gene: TRBJ2-2; CDR3 DNA: TGTGCCAGCAGCTTTGTTGACGGAAGGAGGGACACCGGGGAGCTGTTTTTT; CDR3 protein: CASSFVDGRRDTGELFF
V gene: TRBV6-2/TRBV6-3; clone size: once; D gene: NA; J gene: TRBJ1-5; CDR3 DNA: TGTGCCAGCAGTTACAGGGGGGTCAATCAGCCCCAGCATTTT; CDR3 protein: CASSYRGVNQPQHF
V gene: TRBV4-1; clone size: few; D gene: TRBD2; J gene: TRBJ2-2; CDR3 DNA: TGCGCCAGCAGCCAACCTACGTTGGGACTAGCGGGGGGTTACACCGGGGAGCTGTTTTTT; CDR3 protein: CASSQPTLGLAGGYTGELFF
V gene: TRBV20-1; clone size: few; D gene: NA; J gene: TRBJ2-3; CDR3 DNA: TGCAGTGCTAGGCGGAGCAGCGGCACTGATACGCAGTATTTT; CDR3 protein: CSARRSSGTDTQYF
V gene: TRBV7-2; clone size: many; D gene: NA; J gene: TRBJ1-1; CDR3 DNA: TGTGCCAGCAGCCTTGGTGCGTCGGGCGGAACTGAAGCTTTCTTT; CDR3 protein: CASSLGASGGTEAFF
V gene: TRBV5-1; clone size: NA; D gene: NA; J gene: TRBJ2-2; CDR3 DNA: TGCGCCAGCAGCGGGCCCTTCGTCAGCACCGGGGAGCTGTTTTTT; CDR3 protein: CASSGPFVSTGELFF
V gene: TRBV29-1; clone size: few; D gene: NA; J gene: TRBJ2-3; CDR3 DNA: TGCAGCGTCGATAGGGGAGATACGCAGTATTTT; CDR3 protein: CSVDRGDTQYF
V gene: TRBV7-3; clone size: NA; D gene: NA; J gene: TRBJ2-2; CDR3 DNA: TGTGCCAGCAGCTCCGACAGGAACACCGGGGAGCTGTTTTTT; CDR3 protein: CASSSDRNTGELFF
V gene: TRBV7-2; clone size: few; D gene: TRBD1; J gene: TRBJ2-3; CDR3 DNA: TGTGCCAGCAGCTATTTTACAGGGGTGTCAGATACGCAGTATTTT; CDR3 protein: CASSYFTGVSDTQYF
V gene: TRBV3-1; clone size: few; D gene: TRBD2; J gene: TRBJ2-1; CDR3 DNA: TGTGCCAGCAGCCAAGGTATAGCGGGGGGGCTGAATGAGCAGTTCTTC; CDR3 protein: CASSQGIAGGLNEQFF
V gene: TRBV20-1; clone size: NA; D gene: NA; J gene: TRBJ2-7; CDR3 DNA: TGCAGTGCTCCCCAAGGGACCGCGCCCTACGAGCAGTACTTC; CDR3 protein: CSAPQGTAPYEQYF
V gene: TRBV7-2; clone size: NA; D gene: NA; J gene: TRBJ2-5; CDR3 DNA: TGTGCCAGCAGCCACAGTGGAGAGACCCAGTACTTC; CDR3 protein: CASSHSGETQYF